Sequencing of this T cell receptor beta chain was carried out in a study of cytomegalovirus exposure and HLA in healthy donors. Findings of the study overall: In the analysis, some V segments, TRBV6-2 and TRBV6-3 included, were excluded as indistinguishable. An analysis done earlier found most TCR beta V segments productive about 90% or about 30% of the time. Likely technical artifact: a cluster of highly shared sequence variants.

This PCR relied on a set of 60 Vbeta primers and 13 Jbeta primers. The repertoire was sequenced with immunoSEQ multiplex PCR; TCRdb's copy has only in-frame clones and lacks some. This table has 160,000 or so clones, roughly 85% appearing once. Germline values: CDR1 GTSNPN, CDR2 SVGIG (reference sequence). V was pared by 5 bases and J by 3 bases, with 4 bases of the junction left unmatched. This CDR3 spans 13 amino acids. Details on this clone: Its antigen is not known.

The sequenced sample was PBMCs. This receptor was obtained from a middle-aged man in good health and CMV-seronegative. The rearrangement links TRBV30 to TRBJ2-7; 10 nucleotides line up with TRBD2. In DNA form, the CDR3 reads TGTGCCTGGTGGTCTAGCGGGAGCTACGAGCAGTACTTC. It codes for CAWWSSGSYEQYF.